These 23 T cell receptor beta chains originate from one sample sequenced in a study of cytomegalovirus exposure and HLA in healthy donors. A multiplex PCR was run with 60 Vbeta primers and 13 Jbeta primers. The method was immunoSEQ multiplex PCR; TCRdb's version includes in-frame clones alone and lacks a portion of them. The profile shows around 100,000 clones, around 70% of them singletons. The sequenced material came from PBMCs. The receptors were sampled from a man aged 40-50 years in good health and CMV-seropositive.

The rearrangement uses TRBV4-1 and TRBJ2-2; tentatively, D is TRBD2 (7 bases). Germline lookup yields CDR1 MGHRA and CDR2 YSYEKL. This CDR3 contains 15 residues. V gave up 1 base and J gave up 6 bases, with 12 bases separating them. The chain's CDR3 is CASSQVQGGPGELFF. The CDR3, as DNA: TGCGCCAGCAGCCAAGTACAGGGAGGGCCCGGGGAGCTGTTTTTT.

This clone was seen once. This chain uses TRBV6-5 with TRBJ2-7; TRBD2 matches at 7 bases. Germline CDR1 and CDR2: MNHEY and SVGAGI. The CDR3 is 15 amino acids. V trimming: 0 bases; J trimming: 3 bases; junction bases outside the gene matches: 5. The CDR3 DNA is TGTGCCAGCAGTTACTCGGGGGAGGGCCGCTACGAGCAGTACTTC. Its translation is CASSYSGEGRYEQYF.

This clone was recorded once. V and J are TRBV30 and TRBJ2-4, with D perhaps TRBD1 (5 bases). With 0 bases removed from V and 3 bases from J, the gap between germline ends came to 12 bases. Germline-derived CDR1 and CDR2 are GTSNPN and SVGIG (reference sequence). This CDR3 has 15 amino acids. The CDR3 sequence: CAWSVGWQGKNIQYF. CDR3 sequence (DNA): TGTGCCTGGAGTGTAGGTTGGCAGGGCAAAAACATTCAGTACTTC.

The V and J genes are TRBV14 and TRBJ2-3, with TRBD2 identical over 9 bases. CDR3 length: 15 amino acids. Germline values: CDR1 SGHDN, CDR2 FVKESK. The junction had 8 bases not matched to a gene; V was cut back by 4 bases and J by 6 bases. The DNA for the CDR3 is TGTGCCAGCAGCCGAATAGCGGGAGAGGTGGATACGCAGTATTTT. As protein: CASSRIAGEVDTQYF.

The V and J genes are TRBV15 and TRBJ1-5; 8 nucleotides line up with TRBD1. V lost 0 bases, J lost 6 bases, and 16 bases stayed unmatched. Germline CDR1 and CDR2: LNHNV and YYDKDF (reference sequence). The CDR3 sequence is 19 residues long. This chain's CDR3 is CATSREGFRDRWNSQPQHF. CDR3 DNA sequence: TGTGCCACCAGCAGAGAGGGCTTTAGGGACAGGTGGAATAGTCAGCCCCAGCATTTT.

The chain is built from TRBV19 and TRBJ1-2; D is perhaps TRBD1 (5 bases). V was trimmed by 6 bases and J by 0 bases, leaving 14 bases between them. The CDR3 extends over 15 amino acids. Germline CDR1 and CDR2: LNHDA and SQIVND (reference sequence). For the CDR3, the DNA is TGTGCCAGTAGGAAGGGACTTACAGCTAACTATGGCTACACCTTC. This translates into CASRKGLTANYGYTF.

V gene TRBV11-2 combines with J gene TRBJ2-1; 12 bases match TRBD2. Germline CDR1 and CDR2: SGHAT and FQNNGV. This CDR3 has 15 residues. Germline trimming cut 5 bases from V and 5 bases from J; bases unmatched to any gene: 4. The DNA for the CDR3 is TGTGCCAGCAGCCTTAGGACTAGCGGGAACAATGAGCAGTTCTTC. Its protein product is CASSLRTSGNNEQFF.

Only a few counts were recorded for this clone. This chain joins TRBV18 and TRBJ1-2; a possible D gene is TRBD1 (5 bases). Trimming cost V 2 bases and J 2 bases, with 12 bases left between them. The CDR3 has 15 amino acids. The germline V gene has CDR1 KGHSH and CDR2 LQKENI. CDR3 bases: TGTGCCAGCTCACCAAACATACAGGACAACTATGGCTACACCTTC. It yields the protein CASSPNIQDNYGYTF.

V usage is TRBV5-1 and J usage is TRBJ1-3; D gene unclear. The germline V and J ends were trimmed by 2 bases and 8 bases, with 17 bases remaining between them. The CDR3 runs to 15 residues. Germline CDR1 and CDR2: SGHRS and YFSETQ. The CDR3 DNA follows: TGCGCCAGCAGCTTCGGCGTAGAGGGTTCAGACACCATATATTTT. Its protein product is CASSFGVEGSDTIYF.

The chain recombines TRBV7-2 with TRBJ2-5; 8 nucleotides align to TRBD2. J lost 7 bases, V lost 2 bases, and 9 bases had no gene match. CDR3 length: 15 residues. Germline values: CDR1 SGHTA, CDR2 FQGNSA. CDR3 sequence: CASSLFTGGSGTQYF. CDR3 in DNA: TGTGCCAGCAGCTTATTCACGGGAGGGTCGGGGACCCAGTACTTC. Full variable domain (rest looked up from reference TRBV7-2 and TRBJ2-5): GAGVSQSPSNKVTEKGKDVELRCDPISGHTALYWYRQSLGQGLEFLIYFQGNSAPDKSGLPSDRFSAERTGGSVSTLTIQRTQQEDSAVYLCASSLFTGGSGTQYFGPGTRLLVL.

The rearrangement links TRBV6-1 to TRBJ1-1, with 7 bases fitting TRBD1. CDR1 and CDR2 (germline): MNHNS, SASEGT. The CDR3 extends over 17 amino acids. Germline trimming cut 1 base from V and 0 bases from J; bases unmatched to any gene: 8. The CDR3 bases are TGTGCCAGCAGTGAAGGTAAAAGGGGGCGTTTGAACACTGAAGCTTTCTTT. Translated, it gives CASSEGKRGRLNTEAFF.

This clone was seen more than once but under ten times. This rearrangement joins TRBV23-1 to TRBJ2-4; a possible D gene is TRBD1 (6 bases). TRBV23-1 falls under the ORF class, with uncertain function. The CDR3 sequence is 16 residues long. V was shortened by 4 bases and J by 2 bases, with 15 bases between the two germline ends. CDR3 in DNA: TGCGCCAGCAGTCGCTACCGGCAGGGGACCAAAAACATTCAGTACTTC. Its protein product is CASSRYRQGTKNIQYF.

DNA for the CDR3: TGTGCCTGGAGTACAGGGGGCGCGGGAGAGACCCAGTACTTC. As protein: CAWSTGGAGETQYF. The rearrangement joins TRBV30 to TRBJ2-5; 9 nucleotides agree with TRBD1. Germline values: CDR1 GTSNPN, CDR2 SVGIG (reference sequence). The V and J ends lost 2 bases and 4 bases, in that order; junction bases with no gene match: 5. The length of the CDR3 is 14 residues. The full variable domain, its missing parts supplied by reference TRBV30 and TRBJ2-5, is SQTIHQWPATLVQPVGSPLSLECTVEGTSNPNLYWYRQAAGRGLQLLFYSVGIGQISSEVPQNLSASRPQDRQFILSSKKLLLSDSGFYLCAWSTGGAGETQYFGPGTRLLVL.

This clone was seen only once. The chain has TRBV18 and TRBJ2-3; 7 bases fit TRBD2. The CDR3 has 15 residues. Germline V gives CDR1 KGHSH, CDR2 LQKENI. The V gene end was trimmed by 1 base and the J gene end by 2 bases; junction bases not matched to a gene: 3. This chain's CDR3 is CASSPLAGVTDTQYF. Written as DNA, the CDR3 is TGTGCCAGCTCACCACTAGCGGGCGTCACAGATACGCAGTATTTT.

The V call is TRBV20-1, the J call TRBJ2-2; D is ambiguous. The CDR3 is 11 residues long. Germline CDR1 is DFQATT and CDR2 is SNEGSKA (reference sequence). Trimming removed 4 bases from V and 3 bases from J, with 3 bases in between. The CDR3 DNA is TGCAGTGCTATATACACCGGGGAGCTGTTTTTT. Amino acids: CSAIYTGELFF.

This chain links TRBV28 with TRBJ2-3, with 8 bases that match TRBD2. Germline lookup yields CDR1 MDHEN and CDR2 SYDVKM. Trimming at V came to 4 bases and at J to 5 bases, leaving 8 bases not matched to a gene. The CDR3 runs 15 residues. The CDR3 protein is CASSSVAGGEDTQYF. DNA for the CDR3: TGTGCCAGCAGTTCCGTGGCGGGAGGAGAAGATACGCAGTATTTT.

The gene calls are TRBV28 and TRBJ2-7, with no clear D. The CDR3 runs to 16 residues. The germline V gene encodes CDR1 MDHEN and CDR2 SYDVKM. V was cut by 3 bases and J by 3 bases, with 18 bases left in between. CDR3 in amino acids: CASSFLVGRDIYEQYF. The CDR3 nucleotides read TGTGCCAGCAGTTTTCTCGTTGGGCGAGACATCTACGAGCAGTACTTC.

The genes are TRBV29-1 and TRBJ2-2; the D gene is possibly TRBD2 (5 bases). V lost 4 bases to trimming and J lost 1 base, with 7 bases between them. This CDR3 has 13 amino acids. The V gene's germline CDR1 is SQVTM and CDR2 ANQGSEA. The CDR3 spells CSVVAGNTGELFF. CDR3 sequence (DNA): TGCAGCGTTGTGGCGGGGAACACCGGGGAGCTGTTTTTT.

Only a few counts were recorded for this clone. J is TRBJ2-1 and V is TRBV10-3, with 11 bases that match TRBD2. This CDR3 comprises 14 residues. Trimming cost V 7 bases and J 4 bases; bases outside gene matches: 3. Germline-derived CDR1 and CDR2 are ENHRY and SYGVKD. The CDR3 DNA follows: TGTGCCATCAAGGGGACTAGCGGTTACAATGAGCAGTTCTTC. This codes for CAIKGTSGYNEQFF.

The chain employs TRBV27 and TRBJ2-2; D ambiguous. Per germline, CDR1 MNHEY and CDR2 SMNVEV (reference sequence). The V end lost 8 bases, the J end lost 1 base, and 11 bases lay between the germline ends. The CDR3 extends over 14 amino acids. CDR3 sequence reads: CASGDGRNTGELFF. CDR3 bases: TGTGCCAGCGGTGATGGGCGGAACACCGGGGAGCTGTTTTTT.

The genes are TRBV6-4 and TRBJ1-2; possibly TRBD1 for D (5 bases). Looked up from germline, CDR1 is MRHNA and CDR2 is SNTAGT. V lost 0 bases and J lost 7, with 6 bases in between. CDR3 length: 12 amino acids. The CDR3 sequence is CASSDSRAGYTF. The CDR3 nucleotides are TGTGCCAGCAGTGACTCCAGGGCTGGCTACACCTTC.

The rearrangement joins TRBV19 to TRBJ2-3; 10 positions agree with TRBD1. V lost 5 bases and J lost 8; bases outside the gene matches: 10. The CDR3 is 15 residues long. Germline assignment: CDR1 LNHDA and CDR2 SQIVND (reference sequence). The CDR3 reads CASSPAGTGVGTQYF. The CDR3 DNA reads TGTGCCAGTAGTCCGGCCGGGACAGGGGTCGGTACGCAGTATTTT.

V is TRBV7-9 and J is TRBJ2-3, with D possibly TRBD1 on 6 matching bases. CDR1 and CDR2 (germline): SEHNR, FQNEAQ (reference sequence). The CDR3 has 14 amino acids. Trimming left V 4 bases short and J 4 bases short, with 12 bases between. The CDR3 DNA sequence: TGTGCCAGCAGCTCACTTGAGGGGGCAGATACGCAGTATTTT. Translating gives CASSSLEGADTQYF.